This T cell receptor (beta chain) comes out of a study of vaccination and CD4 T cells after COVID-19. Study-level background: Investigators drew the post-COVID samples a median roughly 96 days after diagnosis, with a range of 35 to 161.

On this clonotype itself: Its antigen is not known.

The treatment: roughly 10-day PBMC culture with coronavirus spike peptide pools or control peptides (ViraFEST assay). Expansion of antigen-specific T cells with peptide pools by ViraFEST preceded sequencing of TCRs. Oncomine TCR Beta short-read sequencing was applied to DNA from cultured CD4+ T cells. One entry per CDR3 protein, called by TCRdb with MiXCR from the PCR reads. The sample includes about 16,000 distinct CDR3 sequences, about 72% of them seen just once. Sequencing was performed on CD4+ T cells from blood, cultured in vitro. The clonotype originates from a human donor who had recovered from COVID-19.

The CDR3 region is CASSQREGSGELFF. The CDR3 bases are TGTGCCAGCAGCCAGCGGGAGGGCTCCGGGGAGCTGTTTTTT. The V and J genes are TRBV12-3 or TRBV12-4 and TRBJ2-2, with 10 bases matching TRBD2. J was trimmed by 6 bases and V by 6 bases; bases with no gene match: 4. This CDR3 has 14 amino acids.